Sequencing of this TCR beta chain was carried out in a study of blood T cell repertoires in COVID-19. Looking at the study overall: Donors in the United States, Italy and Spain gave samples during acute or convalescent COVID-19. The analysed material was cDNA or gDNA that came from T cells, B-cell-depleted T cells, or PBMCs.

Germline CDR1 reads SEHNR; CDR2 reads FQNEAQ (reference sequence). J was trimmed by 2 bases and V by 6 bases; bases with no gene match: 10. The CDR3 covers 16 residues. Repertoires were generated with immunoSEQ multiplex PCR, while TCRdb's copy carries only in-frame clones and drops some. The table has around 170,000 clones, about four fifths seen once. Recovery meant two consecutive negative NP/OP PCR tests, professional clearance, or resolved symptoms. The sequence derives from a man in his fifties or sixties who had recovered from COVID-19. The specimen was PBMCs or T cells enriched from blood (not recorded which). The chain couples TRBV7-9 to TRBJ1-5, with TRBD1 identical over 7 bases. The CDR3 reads CASSSQGPTGNQPQHF. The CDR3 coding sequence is TGTGCCAGCAGTTCACAGGGGCCGACGGGCAATCAGCCCCAGCATTTT.